This T cell receptor beta chain was profiled in a study of CD8 T cells in Susac syndrome. This CDR3 spans 12 amino acids. Germline values: CDR1 MRHNA, CDR2 SNTAGT. V lost 0 bases, J lost 11 bases, and 7 bases lay in between. Reverse transcription of about 0.45 to 1 ug RNA was performed with random hexamers. Via MiXCR, TCRdb re-called the immunoSEQ multiplex PCR reads, giving one row per CDR3 protein. The table lists 85,000 to 120,000 distinct CDR3 sequences, roughly 94% of them singletons. Sequenced input: CD8+ T cells from PBMCs. The receptor was derived from a human donor with Susac syndrome. The chain couples TRBV6-4 to TRBJ1-4; D might be TRBD1 (5 bases). The CDR3 DNA reads as TGTGCCAGCAGTGACTCGAAGGGGAAACTGTTTTTT. Protein: CASSDSKGKLFF.